These 20 T cell receptor beta chains were all obtained from the same sample, sequenced in a study of cytomegalovirus exposure and HLA in healthy donors. The PCR ran on 60 Vbeta and 13 Jbeta primers. Sequenced by immunoSEQ multiplex PCR; TCRdb stores in-frame clones only, minus some. The sample has some 150,000 clones; about 83% are singletons. Sequencing was carried out using PBMCs. These receptors originate from a woman in her twenties or thirties in good health and CMV-seronegative.

This chain links TRBV4-3 with TRBJ2-3; 12 nucleotides match TRBD1. Germline V lookup: CDR1 LGHNA, CDR2 YSLEER. V was clipped by 4 bases and J by 2 bases; unmatched bases: 10. The CDR3 extends over 18 amino acids. In nucleotides, the CDR3 is TGCGCCAGCAGCCGAACTAGGGGACAGGGGGCATTCACAGATACGCAGTATTTT. It yields the protein CASSRTRGQGAFTDTQYF.

The V gene is TRBV28, the J gene TRBJ2-5; TRBD2 is a possible D gene (5 bases). This CDR3 region has 14 residues. Deletions cut 3 bases from V and 4 bases from J, with 12 bases between. Germline-derived CDR1 and CDR2 are MDHEN and SYDVKM. The CDR3 DNA sequence: TGTGCCAGCAGTTTCTTGGCCCGGGGAGAGACCCAGTACTTC. It translates to CASSFLARGETQYF.

The chain uses TRBV2 and TRBJ2-3; D possibly corresponds to TRBD2 (6 bases). The length of the CDR3 is 14 residues. Trimming shortened V by 7 bases and J by 1 base, and 12 bases separated the two germline ends. CDR1 is SNHLY, CDR2 FYNNEI, per germline. CDR3 coding DNA: TGTGCCAGCACGGGAGCGGGCCGCACAGATACGCAGTATTTT. This gives the protein CASTGAGRTDTQYF.

This chain uses TRBV18 with TRBJ2-1; perhaps TRBD1 as D (6 bases). Germline V gene lookup returns CDR1 KGHSH and CDR2 LQKENI. V lost 3 bases and J 7 bases, leaving 19 bases between the germline ends. CDR3 size: 16 residues. The CDR3, as DNA: TGTGCCAGCTCACCGCAAAGGGGACAACCCTCGAATGAGCAGTTCTTC. Its protein is CASSPQRGQPSNEQFF.

The chain has TRBV5-4 and TRBJ2-5; D possibly corresponds to TRBD2 (7 bases). The CDR3 covers 16 residues. Germline V CDR1 and CDR2: SGHNT, YYREEE (reference sequence). V shed 9 bases and J shed 2 bases, with 23 bases lying between them. CDR3 DNA sequence: TGTGCCATTAAACCCTGGGGGGGGGCCCCTCAAGAGACCCAGTACTTC. This translates into CAIKPWGGAPQETQYF. Combining the CDR3 with reference TRBV5-4 and TRBJ2-5 gives the whole variable domain ETGVTQSPTHLIKTRGQQVTLRCSSQSGHNTVSWYQQALGQGPQFIFQYYREEENGRGNFPPRFSGLQFPNYSSELNVNALELDDSALYLCAIKPWGGAPQETQYFGPGTRLLVL.

The V and J genes are TRBV5-6 and TRBJ1-2; no definite D call. Trimming removed 0 bases from V and 6 bases from J, with 24 bases in between. The length of the CDR3 is 18 residues. Per germline, CDR1 SGHDT and CDR2 YYEEEE. The CDR3 here is CASSLVARVGRLTDGYTF. CDR3 DNA: TGTGCCAGCAGCTTGGTTGCTCGCGTGGGTCGGCTTACAGATGGCTACACCTTC. Full variable domain (outside the CDR3, taken from reference TRBV5-6 and TRBJ1-2): DAGVTQSPTHLIKTRGQQVTLRCSPKSGHDTVSWYQQALGQGPQFIFQYYEEEERQRGNFPDRFSGHQFPNYSSELNVNALLLGDSALYLCASSLVARVGRLTDGYTFGSGTRLTVV.

V gene TRBV2 combines with J gene TRBJ1-2, with TRBD1 matching 9 bases. The CDR3 sequence is 17 residues long. V lost 1 base and J lost 2; bases outside the gene matches: 8. Germline V gives CDR1 SNHLY, CDR2 FYNNEI. The DNA of the CDR3 is TGTGCCAGCAGTGAAGGGTGGTCACAGGGGGCGAACTATGGCTACACCTTC. Its protein product is CASSEGWSQGANYGYTF.

The chain carries TRBV9 and TRBJ1-1, with D perhaps TRBD1 (5 bases). Trimming left V 4 bases short and J 1 base short, with 20 bases between. Germline V gene data show CDR1 as SGDLS and CDR2 as YYNGEE. The CDR3 totals 17 residues. The CDR3 coding sequence is TGTGCCAGCAGCAAAATCCTTCGGGCAGGGAAGAACACTGAAGCTTTCTTT. Protein sequence: CASSKILRAGKNTEAFF.

The J gene is TRBJ1-1, the V gene TRBV11-3; no clear D. V was trimmed by 3 bases and J by 0 bases, leaving 5 bases between them. The CDR3 contains 13 residues. CDR1 is SGHNT and CDR2 is YENEEA in the germline V gene. The CDR3 DNA reads TGTGCCAGCAGCTTCGGGTTGAACACTGAAGCTTTCTTT. Residues: CASSFGLNTEAFF.

J is TRBJ1-2 and V is TRBV30, with a tentative D call TRBD1 (6 bases). This CDR3 spans 11 amino acids. Germline values: CDR1 GTSNPN, CDR2 SVGIG (reference sequence). Trimming took 0 bases from V and 8 from J, leaving 7 bases between them. CDR3 bases: TGTGCCTGGAGTGTACAGGGCGGCTACACCTTC. Translated: CAWSVQGGYTF.

This clone was recorded only once. The rearrangement links TRBV9 to TRBJ1-1; D unresolved. The germline V gene encodes CDR1 SGDLS and CDR2 YYNGEE. Trimming took off 4 bases at V and 1 base at J, with 8 bases between the two ends. The CDR3 has 13 amino acids. The CDR3 region is CASSLARNTEAFF. As DNA, the CDR3 is TGTGCCAGCAGCCTAGCGCGGAACACTGAAGCTTTCTTT.

CDR3 sequence: CASSIVTGPPTEQFF. In DNA form, the CDR3 reads TGTGCCAGTAGTATAGTTACAGGCCCCCCAACGGAGCAGTTCTTC. The gene calls are TRBV19 and TRBJ2-1, with D possibly being TRBD1 (5 bases). The CDR3 spans 15 residues. Germline V CDR1 and CDR2: LNHDA, SQIVND (reference sequence). Between the trimmed V and J ends, which lost 1 base and 10 bases, there was a span of 17 bases.

CDR3 DNA sequence: TGTGCCAGCAGTTTCCTCCTGTATCAGGGCTACACCTTC. It translates to CASSFLLYQGYTF. V is TRBV28 and J is TRBJ1-2; D is unclear. Germline assignment: CDR1 MDHEN and CDR2 SYDVKM. The CDR3 runs to 13 residues. V lost 3 bases and J 8 bases, leaving 13 bases between the germline ends.

This clone was detected a few times. The chain uses TRBV19 and TRBJ2-1; 9 bases align to TRBD1. Germline V lookup: CDR1 LNHDA, CDR2 SQIVND (reference sequence). The V gene end was trimmed by 6 bases and the J gene end by 0 bases; junction bases not matched to a gene: 3. The CDR3 length is 15 residues. In DNA form, the CDR3 reads TGTGCCAGTAGCACAGGGGGCAGCTCCTACAATGAGCAGTTCTTC. Its translation is CASSTGGSSYNEQFF.

The chain couples TRBV7-8 to TRBJ2-5, with TRBD2 as a possible D gene (5 bases). The CDR3 spans 15 residues. Germline assignment: CDR1 SGHVS and CDR2 FQNEAQ. V was shortened by 4 bases and J by 4 bases, with 16 bases between the two germline ends. In DNA, the CDR3 is TGTGCCAGCAGCTCCATGCCAGTAGGGAGAGAGACCCAGTACTTC. It is translated as CASSSMPVGRETQYF.

Comments on this clone: Other DNA sequences of this sample code for an identical CDR3. The chain combines TRBV19 with TRBJ2-7, with 11 bases aligning to TRBD1. The V gene end was trimmed by 10 bases and the J gene end by 4 bases; junction bases not matched to a gene: 9. This CDR3 spans 14 amino acids. The germline V gene has CDR1 LNHDA and CDR2 SQIVND (reference sequence). The CDR3 here is CATSPGTGGYEQYF. The CDR3 nucleotides read TGTGCCACTTCGCCAGGGACAGGGGGGTACGAGCAGTACTTC.

The V and J genes are TRBV7-9 and TRBJ1-2, with 7 bases matching TRBD1. V gave up 4 bases and J gave up 8 bases; unmatched junction bases: 4. The germline gives CDR1 SEHNR, CDR2 FQNEAQ (reference sequence). The CDR3 consists of 12 residues. CDR3 amino acids: CASSSDRVGYTF. For the CDR3, the DNA is TGTGCCAGCAGCTCCGACAGGGTAGGCTACACCTTC. The full variable domain, completed using reference TRBV7-9 and TRBJ1-2, is DTGVSQNPRHKITKRGQNVTFRCDPISEHNRLYWYRQTLGQGPEFLTYFQNEAQLEKSRLLSDRFSAERPKGSFSTLEIQRTEQGDSAMYLCASSSDRVGYTFGSGTRLTVV.

The CDR3 spells CASSEYRGGTDTQYF. The DNA for the CDR3 is TGTGCCAGCAGTGAATATAGGGGTGGGACAGATACGCAGTATTTT. This chain connects TRBV25-1 to TRBJ2-3; D is possibly TRBD1 (5 bases). The CDR3 runs to 15 residues. V was shortened by 0 bases and J by 3 bases, with 10 bases between the two germline ends. CDR1 MGHDK and CDR2 SYGVNS come from the germline V gene.

The chain is built from TRBV6-5 and TRBJ2-1; tentative D call: TRBD1 (5 bases). This CDR3 has 15 amino acids. Germline assignment: CDR1 MNHEY and CDR2 SVGAGI. V was clipped by 6 bases and J by 1 base, with 13 bases between them. The CDR3 region is CASSQTDVSYNEQFF. The CDR3 DNA reads as TGTGCCAGCAGCCAGACAGATGTTTCCTACAATGAGCAGTTCTTC.

The chain links TRBV7-3 to TRBJ2-6, with TRBD1 matching over 7 bases. The CDR3 covers 15 residues. The ends lost 5 bases at V and 2 bases at J; junction bases unmatched: 3. The germline V gene encodes CDR1 SGHTA and CDR2 FQGTGA. CDR3 coding DNA: TGTGCCAGCAGCCAAGGGACAGCTGGGGCCAACGTCCTGACTTTC. This encodes CASSQGTAGANVLTF.